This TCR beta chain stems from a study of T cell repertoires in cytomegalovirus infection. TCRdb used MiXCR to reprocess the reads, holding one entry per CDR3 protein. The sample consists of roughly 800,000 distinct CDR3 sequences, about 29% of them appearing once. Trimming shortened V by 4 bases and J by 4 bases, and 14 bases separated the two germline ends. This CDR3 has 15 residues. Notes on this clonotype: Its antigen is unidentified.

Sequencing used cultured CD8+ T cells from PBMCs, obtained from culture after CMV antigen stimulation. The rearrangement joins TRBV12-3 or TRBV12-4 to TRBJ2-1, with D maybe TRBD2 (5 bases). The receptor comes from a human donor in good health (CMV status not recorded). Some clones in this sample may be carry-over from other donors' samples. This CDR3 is CASSSTWTLYNEQFF. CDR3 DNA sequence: TGTGCCAGCAGTTCCACTTGGACTCTTTACAATGAGCAGTTCTTC.